This T cell receptor (beta chain) was recorded in a study of blood T cell repertoires in COVID-19. The protocol was immunoSEQ multiplex PCR, while the TCRdb copy is restricted to in-frame clones and leaves out a portion. The sample lists 250,000 to 350,000 clones, 70% to 90% occurring once. Participants came from about 23 US areas, aged roughly 18 to 95 years. Two negative PCRs, clearance, or symptom resolution were required of recovered Cohort 3 donors. Sequenced: PBMCs or T cells enriched from blood (not recorded which). The TCR originated in a woman in her thirties who had recovered from COVID-19.

The DNA of the CDR3 is TGTGCCAGTAGTATAGATTTTTTGACAGCTACCTACAATGAGCAGTTCTTC. This codes for CASSIDFLTATYNEQFF. This rearrangement joins TRBV19 to TRBJ2-1; the D gene is possibly TRBD1 (5 bases). Looked up from germline, CDR1 is LNHDA and CDR2 is SQIVND (reference sequence). Trimming removed 0 bases at V and 2 bases at J, with 14 bases between. The CDR3 extends over 17 amino acids.